A single sample gave rise to the 28 T cell receptor beta chains below, sequenced in a study of T cell responses to AZD1222 COVID-19 vaccine. The protocol was immunoSEQ multiplex PCR, while the TCRdb copy is restricted to in-frame clones and leaves out a portion. The data hold some 120,000 clones, with under 95% observed a single time. This sample comprised peripheral blood, obtained on day 0 of AZD1222 vaccination. The receptor set was obtained from an adult in good health.

The gene calls are TRBV19 and TRBJ1-2; a weak D match, TRBD1 (5 bases). Looked up from germline, CDR1 is LNHDA and CDR2 is SQIVND (reference sequence). This CDR3 spans 13 amino acids. The V and J ends lost 4 bases and 2 bases respectively, with 8 bases between them. In DNA, the CDR3 is TGTGCCAGTAGTAGGGGCCAGAACTATGGCTACACCTTC. Protein: CASSRGQNYGYTF.

This chain connects TRBV5-1 to TRBJ1-1; D is undetermined. There are 14 residues in the CDR3. Germline V gene data show CDR1 as SGHRS and CDR2 as YFSETQ. V lost 0 bases and J 1 base, leaving 7 bases between the germline ends. The CDR3 spells CASSLAPGNTEAFF. CDR3 nucleotide sequence: TGCGCCAGCAGCTTGGCCCCGGGGAACACTGAAGCTTTCTTT.

This clone was observed a single time. The rearrangement links TRBV30 to TRBJ2-7; D is uncertain. Trimming stripped 2 bases from V and 5 bases from J, with 7 bases between. Per germline, CDR1 GTSNPN and CDR2 SVGIG (reference sequence). This CDR3 is 11 amino acids long. CDR3 coding DNA: TGTGCCTGGAGTTGGGGTAACGAGCAGTACTTC. Its protein is CAWSWGNEQYF.

V and J are TRBV19 and TRBJ1-6, with D perhaps matching TRBD1 (5 bases). The V end was cut by 3 bases, the J end by 7 bases, with 16 bases between. CDR1 LNHDA and CDR2 SQIVND come from the germline V gene (reference sequence). The CDR3 loop spans 16 amino acids. Here the CDR3 reads CASSINGASKNSPLHF. CDR3 sequence (DNA): TGTGCCAGTAGTATTAACGGGGCTTCGAAGAATTCACCCCTCCACTTT.

The CDR3 nucleotides are TGTGCCAGCAGCTCGGGGACGGGACAGGTCTACGAGCAGTACTTC. This translates into CASSSGTGQVYEQYF. V and J are TRBV7-9 and TRBJ2-7; 8 positions agree with TRBD1. This CDR3 spans 15 amino acids. With V trimmed by 4 bases and J by 3 bases, 8 bases remained unmatched. Germline lookup yields CDR1 SEHNR and CDR2 FQNEAQ (reference sequence).

This clone was picked up one time. This chain links TRBV5-6 with TRBJ2-1; D is ambiguous. V was trimmed by 6 bases and J by 0 bases, leaving 13 bases between them. Germline-derived CDR1 and CDR2 are SGHDT and YYEEEE. The CDR3 loop spans 15 amino acids. CDR3 protein: CASTWVAASYNEQFF. The CDR3, as DNA: TGTGCCAGCACCTGGGTGGCAGCCTCCTACAATGAGCAGTTCTTC.

This chain joins TRBV2 and TRBJ2-2, with 14 bases fitting TRBD2. Germline assignment: CDR1 SNHLY and CDR2 FYNNEI. The junction had 4 bases not matched to a gene; V was cut back by 9 bases and J by 4 bases. The CDR3 is 15 amino acids. CDR3 nucleotide sequence: TGTGCCAGTGGGACTAGCGGGAGAGCCACCGGGGAGCTGTTTTTT. It is translated as CASGTSGRATGELFF. Combining the CDR3 with reference TRBV2 and TRBJ2-2 gives the whole variable domain EPEVTQTPSHQVTQMGQEVILRCVPISNHLYFYWYRQILGQKVEFLVSFYNNEISEKSEIFDDQFSVERPDGSNFTLKIRSTKLEDSAMYFCASGTSGRATGELFFGEGSRLTVL.

The chain carries TRBV28 and TRBJ2-3; the D is unclear. This CDR3 has 13 amino acids. Germline V lookup: CDR1 MDHEN, CDR2 SYDVKM. With 2 bases removed from V and 2 bases from J, the gap between germline ends came to 5 bases. This CDR3 is CASSLGPTDTQYF. The DNA of the CDR3 is TGTGCCAGCAGTTTAGGTCCCACAGATACGCAGTATTTT. The whole variable domain, filled in from reference TRBV28 and TRBJ2-3, reads DVKVTQSSRYLVKRTGEKVFLECVQDMDHENMFWYRQDPGLGLRLIYFSYDVKMKEKGDIPEGYSVSREKKERFSLILESASTNQTSMYLCASSLGPTDTQYFGPGTRLTVL.

The chain carries TRBV10-3 and TRBJ2-6; 9 bases map to TRBD1. The length of the CDR3 is 17 residues. With V trimmed by 4 bases and J by 4 bases, 8 bases remained unmatched. In germline, CDR1 is ENHRY, CDR2 SYGVKD. In DNA form, the CDR3 reads TGTGCCATCAGTGCGTCGGGACAGGGAAGAGGGGCCAACGTCCTGACTTTC. Encoded protein: CAISASGQGRGANVLTF.

The chain combines TRBV27 with TRBJ2-3, with TRBD2 matching 12 bases. The junction had 3 bases not matched to a gene; V was cut back by 4 bases and J by 1 base. The CDR3 runs to 16 residues. CDR1 MNHEY and CDR2 SMNVEV come from the germline V gene (reference sequence). The CDR3: CASSSRLAGGTDTQYF. The CDR3 DNA reads TGTGCCAGCAGTTCTCGACTAGCGGGGGGCACAGATACGCAGTATTTT.

On this clone itself: A read error may produce the germline difference seen at one junction end. Other DNA sequences of this sample code for an identical CDR3. The chain employs TRBV12-3 or TRBV12-4 and TRBJ1-1, with a weak D call TRBD1 (5 bases). The CDR3 has 11 amino acids. As DNA, the CDR3 is TGTGCCAGCAGTGGGGGGACTGAAGCTTTTTTT. Encoded protein: CASSGGTEAFF.

J is TRBJ1-2 and V is TRBV28; 7 bases map to TRBD1. V was pared by 8 bases and J by 5 bases, with 5 bases of the junction left unmatched. The CDR3 covers 12 residues. The V gene's germline CDR1 is MDHEN and CDR2 SYDVKM. The CDR3 coding sequence is TGTGCCAGCGCATCGACAGGGTATGGCTACACCTTC. Translated, it gives CASASTGYGYTF.

Concerning this clone: Different DNA sequences within this sample yield the same CDR3. J is TRBJ1-1 and V is TRBV19, with D unresolved. Trimming shortened V by 3 bases and J by 5 bases, and 10 bases separated the two germline ends. The CDR3 covers 13 residues. Germline V gene lookup returns CDR1 LNHDA and CDR2 SQIVND (reference sequence). The CDR3 loop is CASSIDRSTEAFF. As DNA, the CDR3 is TGTGCCAGTAGTATTGATCGGAGTACTGAAGCTTTCTTT.

The chain employs TRBV4-2 and TRBJ2-7; D is perhaps TRBD1 (5 bases). Germline CDR1 and CDR2: LGHNA and YNFKEQ. The CDR3 runs 16 residues. Between the trimmed V and J ends, which lost 0 bases and 5 bases, there was a span of 17 bases. CDR3 DNA sequence: TGTGCCAGCAGCCAAGATCTTCGGCAGGGCCACAACGAGCAGTACTTC. Its protein product is CASSQDLRQGHNEQYF.

DNA of the CDR3: TGTGCCTGGAGGGGGTACGGGGCCGGGCGAAATGAAAAACTGTTTTTT. Its translation is CAWRGYGAGRNEKLFF. The V and J genes are TRBV30 and TRBJ1-4; D perhaps matches TRBD1 (5 bases). Per the germline V gene, CDR1 is GTSNPN and CDR2 is SVGIG (reference sequence). The CDR3 runs 16 residues. The ends were cut back, 3 bases at V and 5 bases at J, with 19 bases in the middle.

This chain uses TRBV7-9 with TRBJ1-3; D gene uncertain. CDR3 length: 17 residues. Per germline, CDR1 SEHNR and CDR2 FQNEAQ (reference sequence). Trimming pared 5 bases from V and 0 bases from J, leaving 17 bases between. CDR3 amino acids: CASSRERPRISGNTIYF. The CDR3 coding sequence is TGTGCCAGCAGCCGAGAACGGCCCCGAATCTCTGGAAACACCATATATTTT.

The genes are TRBV29-1 and TRBJ1-1; D remains ambiguous. Trimming removed 5 bases at V and 2 bases at J, with 6 bases between. CDR3 length equals 11 residues. Germline CDR1 reads SQVTM; CDR2 reads ANQGSEA. This CDR3 reads CSVIPNTEAFF. CDR3 nucleotide sequence: TGCAGCGTTATTCCAAACACTGAAGCTTTCTTT.

The chain carries TRBV19 and TRBJ2-2; 9 bases match TRBD1. With 7 bases clipped from V and 1 base from J, the junction kept 4 bases outside the gene matches. CDR1 is LNHDA, CDR2 SQIVND, per germline (reference sequence). The CDR3 is 15 residues long. CDR3 protein: CASISTGGNTGELFF. CDR3 bases: TGTGCCAGTATTTCGACAGGGGGGAACACCGGGGAGCTGTTTTTT.

The chain links TRBV29-1 to TRBJ1-3; TRBD1 is a possible D gene (6 bases). CDR3 length: 14 amino acids. Germline CDR1 is SQVTM and CDR2 is ANQGSEA. Trimming took 4 bases from V and 4 from J, leaving 14 bases between them. The CDR3 DNA reads TGCAGCGTTGGCCCCGGGGGGCCAGGAAACACCATATATTTT. Its translation is CSVGPGGPGNTIYF.

V is TRBV5-1 and J is TRBJ1-1, with 7 bases fitting TRBD1. CDR3 length equals 14 residues. The V gene end was trimmed by 4 bases and the J gene end by 0 bases; junction bases not matched to a gene: 3. The V gene's germline CDR1 is SGHRS and CDR2 YFSETQ. The CDR3 loop is CASSPDRVNTEAFF. CDR3 bases: TGCGCCAGCAGCCCTGACAGGGTGAACACTGAAGCTTTCTTT. The full variable domain, completed using reference TRBV5-1 and TRBJ1-1, is KAGVTQTPRYLIKTRGQQVTLSCSPISGHRSVSWYQQTPGQGLQFLFEYFSETQRNKGNFPGRFSGRQFSNSRSEMNVSTLELGDSALYLCASSPDRVNTEAFFGQGTRLTVV.

The chain carries TRBV27 and TRBJ1-4; possibly TRBD1 for D (5 bases). CDR3 length: 16 amino acids. Germline V gene lookup returns CDR1 MNHEY and CDR2 SMNVEV (reference sequence). Trimming shortened V by 2 bases and J by 6 bases, and 16 bases separated the two germline ends. The CDR3 is CASSLRGRGMDEKLFF. The CDR3 bases are TGTGCCAGCAGTTTACGGGGCCGAGGGATGGATGAAAAACTGTTTTTT.

V gene TRBV28 combines with J gene TRBJ1-1; 7 bases map to TRBD1. This CDR3 is built from 14 residues. Germline CDR1 reads MDHEN; CDR2 reads SYDVKM. Germline trimming cut 6 bases from V and 1 base from J; bases unmatched to any gene: 5. This CDR3 reads CASRLQGRNTEAFF. Written as DNA, the CDR3 is TGTGCCAGCAGACTACAGGGGAGGAACACTGAAGCTTTCTTT.

The chain links TRBV18 to TRBJ2-7, with 9 bases that match TRBD2. The CDR3 length is 15 residues. From germline, CDR1 is KGHSH and CDR2 LQKENI. The ends lost 2 bases at V and 3 bases at J; junction bases unmatched: 5. The CDR3 reads CASSPGSGGDYEQYF. In DNA, the CDR3 is TGTGCCAGCTCACCAGGTAGCGGGGGTGACTACGAGCAGTACTTC.

The chain has TRBV6-6 and TRBJ1-3; 7 bases align to TRBD1. The CDR3 has 15 amino acids. Germline CDR1 MNHNY, CDR2 SVGAGI (reference sequence). V dropped 9 bases and J dropped 3; count of bases not matched to a gene: 11. The CDR3 is CASIDREKSGNTIYF. CDR3 nucleotide sequence: TGTGCCAGTATTGACAGGGAAAAGAGTGGAAACACCATATATTTT.

This rearrangement joins TRBV29-1 to TRBJ1-2; D is ambiguous. CDR1 and CDR2 (germline): SQVTM, ANQGSEA. V was cut by 6 bases and J by 6 bases, with 20 bases left in between. The CDR3 runs 14 residues. CDR3 sequence (DNA): TGCAGCGTGCCTAGGACGGCTTTTTGGGATGGCTACACCTTC. Protein sequence: CSVPRTAFWDGYTF.

The J gene is TRBJ1-1, the V gene TRBV7-2; D gene uncertain. The germline V gene has CDR1 SGHTA and CDR2 FQGNSA. Trimming stripped 3 bases from V and 7 bases from J, with 15 bases between. This CDR3 spans 14 amino acids. Here the CDR3 DNA reads TGTGCCAGCAGCTTCCCGCGGGCCTTGGGTGAAGCTTTCTTT. As protein: CASSFPRALGEAFF. The complete variable domain, with remaining parts taken from reference TRBV7-2 and TRBJ1-1, reads GAGVSQSPSNKVTEKGKDVELRCDPISGHTALYWYRQSLGQGLEFLIYFQGNSAPDKSGLPSDRFSAERTGGSVSTLTIQRTQQEDSAVYLCASSFPRALGEAFFGQGTRLTVV.

This clone has a single count. This rearrangement joins TRBV6-5 to TRBJ2-3; no clear D gene. Germline V gives CDR1 MNHEY, CDR2 SVGAGI. The CDR3 runs 14 residues. Trimming stripped 6 bases from V and 0 bases from J, with 10 bases between. Here the CDR3 reads CASRRVGSTDTQYF. Written as DNA, the CDR3 is TGTGCCAGCAGGCGAGTAGGGAGCACAGATACGCAGTATTTT.

The rearrangement links TRBV3-1 (or the pseudogene TRBV3-2) to TRBJ2-1; 9 nucleotides line up with TRBD1. The J segment lost 7 bases and the V segment lost 4 bases, leaving 11 bases of the junction unmatched. The germline gives CDR1 LGHDT, CDR2 YNNKEL (reference sequence). The CDR3 extends over 16 amino acids. CDR3 sequence: CASSLTPGQGKNEQFF. As DNA, the CDR3 is TGTGCCAGCAGCCTCACCCCGGGACAGGGTAAGAATGAGCAGTTCTTC.